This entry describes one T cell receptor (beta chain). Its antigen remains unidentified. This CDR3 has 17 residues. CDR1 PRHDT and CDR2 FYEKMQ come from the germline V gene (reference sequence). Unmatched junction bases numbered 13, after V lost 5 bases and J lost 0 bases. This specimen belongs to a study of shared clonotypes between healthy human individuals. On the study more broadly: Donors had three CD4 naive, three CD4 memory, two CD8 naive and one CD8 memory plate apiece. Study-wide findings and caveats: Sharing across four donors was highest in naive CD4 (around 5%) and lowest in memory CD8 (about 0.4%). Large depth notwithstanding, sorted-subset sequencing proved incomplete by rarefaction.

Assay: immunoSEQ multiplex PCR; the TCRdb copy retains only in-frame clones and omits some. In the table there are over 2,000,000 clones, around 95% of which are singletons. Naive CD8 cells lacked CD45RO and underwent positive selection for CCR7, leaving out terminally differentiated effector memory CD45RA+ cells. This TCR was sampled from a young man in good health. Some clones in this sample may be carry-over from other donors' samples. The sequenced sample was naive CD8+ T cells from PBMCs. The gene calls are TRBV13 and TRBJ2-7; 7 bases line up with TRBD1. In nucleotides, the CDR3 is TGTGCCAGCAGCCCAACCGGACAGGCCGGCGGCTCCTACGAGCAGTACTTC. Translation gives CASSPTGQAGGSYEQYF.